This T cell receptor beta chain was identified in a study of shared clonotypes between healthy human individuals (TCRdb year 2020). Context from the whole study: The cohort included three men and a couple of women between 18 and 49 years of age. To increase sequencing depth and limit assay-specific biases, different laboratories used diverse techniques to prepare libraries and sequence TCR repertoires. Each donor's leukapheresis produced roughly between roughly 0.85 and 10 billion PBMCs. Per donor, three plates each were used for CD4 naive and CD4 memory, two for CD8 naive, and one for CD8 memory. To estimate repertoire size and how much clonotype sharing occurs between individuals, the study deeply sequenced the blood TCR repertoires of about five healthy adults.

What the work shows at the level of the full study, not this receptor alone: Naive subsets generally had larger estimated clonotype richness than memory subsets. Because the study included only a small number of donors, the genetic and exposure-history diversity represented was limited. Incomplete sequencing was indicated by rarefaction of sorted-subset datasets, despite the large sequencing depth. Based on pairwise subsampling, the degree of clonotype sharing among donors was expected to be affected by sequencing depth. Higher generation probabilities were observed for clonotypes shared by all four sorted-subset donors than for non-shared clonotypes. About 4.5% of naive CD4, around 4% of naive CD8, 2.3% of memory CD4, and about 0.4% of memory CD8 clonotypes were shared across a few donors. Sampling was limited to blood, and TCR repertoires in tissue likely differ from TCR repertoires in blood.

CD8 naive samples were CD45RO-negative cells positively selected for CCR7, giving a CD45RA+CCR7+ population that excluded TemRA cells. The donors were healthy, HIV-negative adults with no recently reported acute infections or vaccinations. Every donor was a Caucasian adult living in Nashville, Tennessee, USA. Blood was obtained by leukapheresis, after which PBMCs were separated by Ficoll-Histopaque density gradient centrifugation and cryopreserved in liquid nitrogen vapor phase. Analytical flow cytometry was used to check the purity and quantity of each magnetically sorted T cell population. From each sorted fraction, genomic DNA was isolated and quantified by UV absorbance on a Nanodrop 2000c. Concerning this clone itself: The antigen it recognizes is unknown. Base qualities were left out, and no much larger clone turns up one base away.

Using the deep immunoSEQ assay, multiplex PCR amplified TCR CDR3 regions from genomic DNA. Extracted genomic DNA from each cell subset was spread evenly across all wells of several immunoSEQ 96-well plates, with each plate serving as a replicate. For sorted subsets, around 0.2 ug of genomic DNA, equivalent to about 30,000 T cell genomes, went into each replicate PCR. Purified libraries were quantified with a Qubit 3.0 fluorometer, sized on a Bioanalyzer 2100, and re-quantified with the KAPA Library Quantification kit. Every immunoSEQ 96-well plate was sequenced on a separate single-read 150-cycle Illumina NextSeq 550 flow cell. The published analysis was carried out like this. Because only junctional sequences without quality scores were contained in the immunoSEQ output, filtering matching that applied to full-length reads could not be performed. To assign V/J genes and CDR3, sequences were annotated against IMGT germline references using PyIR, a Python wrapper for IgBLAST v1.9. Reads were removed for weak V/J assignments (E-value above 1e-6), missing CDR3, stop codons, out-of-frame junctions, or ambiguous translated residues. V3J clonotypes were defined as sequences sharing an identical inferred V gene, J gene, and CDR3 amino acid sequence. Percentage overlap between repertoires was computed as shared unique clonotypes divided by the size of the smaller repertoire. Repertoire richness was assessed with RTK rarefaction, the Chao1 estimator, and Recon v2.1 estimates of unobserved clonotypes. Generation probabilities were computed with OLGA for all TCRbeta clonotypes obtained by the gDNA method from several donors. TCRdb re-hosts the immuneACCESS table, in-frame sequences only. Its copies lack some clones; in the studies checked, an unresolved V gene accounts for under half of them, and the cause for the rest is not known. For V, J and clone size, that table is used; D and trimming come from the DNA. The sample contains 760,000 or so clones, about 96% of them found a single time. The ten largest account for under 0.25% of the sample.

The CDR1 and CDR2 encoded by the germline V gene (reference sequence) are SEHNR and FQNEAQ. Reading from cysteine to phenylalanine, the CDR3 counts 13 amino acids. Of all the DNA, just the CDR3 is kept, 39 bases in frame from base 1. V is cut by 5 bases and J by 2 bases, and the space between the germline ends is 10 bases. Sequenced material: naive CD8+ T cells sorted from blood. This specimen's cell subset or site label, interpreted: CD45RA+CCR7+. The chain joins TRBV7-9 to TRBJ2-7; the D gene is tentatively TRBD1 or TRBD2, each matching 6 bases. The sequence derives from a man aged 25 to 40 in good health. The DNA is TGTGCCAGCAGCCGGGGGACAACCTACGAGCAGTACTTC. The resulting protein is CASSRGTTYEQYF.